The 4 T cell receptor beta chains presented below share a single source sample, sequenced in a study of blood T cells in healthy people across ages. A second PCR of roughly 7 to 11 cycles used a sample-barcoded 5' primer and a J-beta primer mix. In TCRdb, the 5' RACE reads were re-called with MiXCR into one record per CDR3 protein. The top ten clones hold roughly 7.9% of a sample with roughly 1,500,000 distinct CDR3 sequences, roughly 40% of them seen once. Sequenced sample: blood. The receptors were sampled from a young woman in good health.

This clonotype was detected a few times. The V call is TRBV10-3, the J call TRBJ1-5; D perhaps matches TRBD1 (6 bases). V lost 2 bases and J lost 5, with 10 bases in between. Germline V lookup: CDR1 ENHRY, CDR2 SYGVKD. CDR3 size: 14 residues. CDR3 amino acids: CAISEGTGYQPQHF. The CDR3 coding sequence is TGTGCCATCAGTGAGGGAACAGGGTATCAGCCCCAGCATTTT.

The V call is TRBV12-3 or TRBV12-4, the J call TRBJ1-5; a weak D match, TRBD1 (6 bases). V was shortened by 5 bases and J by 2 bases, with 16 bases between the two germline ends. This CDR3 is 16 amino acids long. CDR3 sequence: CASSLQQGGGNQPQHF. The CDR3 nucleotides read TGTGCCAGCAGTCTCCAACAGGGAGGTGGCAATCAGCCCCAGCATTTT.

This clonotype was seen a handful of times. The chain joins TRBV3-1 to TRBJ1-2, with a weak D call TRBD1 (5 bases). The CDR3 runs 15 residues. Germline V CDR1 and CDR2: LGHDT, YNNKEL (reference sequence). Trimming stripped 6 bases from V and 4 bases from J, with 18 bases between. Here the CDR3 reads CASSLGEGAAYGYTF. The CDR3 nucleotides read TGTGCCAGCAGTCTCGGAGAAGGGGCAGCCTATGGCTACACCTTC.

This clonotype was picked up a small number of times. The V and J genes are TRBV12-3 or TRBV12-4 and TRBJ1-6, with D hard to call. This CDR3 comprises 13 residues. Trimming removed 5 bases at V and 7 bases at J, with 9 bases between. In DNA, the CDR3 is TGTGCCAGCAGTCCCCGCGGAAATTCACCCCTCCACTTT. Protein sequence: CASSPRGNSPLHF.